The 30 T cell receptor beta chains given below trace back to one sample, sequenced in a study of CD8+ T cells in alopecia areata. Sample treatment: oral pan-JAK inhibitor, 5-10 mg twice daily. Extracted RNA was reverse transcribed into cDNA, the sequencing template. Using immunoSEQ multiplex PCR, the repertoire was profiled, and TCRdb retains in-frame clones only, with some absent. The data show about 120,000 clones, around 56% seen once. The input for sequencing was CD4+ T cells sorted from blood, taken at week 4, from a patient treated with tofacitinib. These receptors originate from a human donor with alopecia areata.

Written as DNA, the CDR3 is TGTGCCTGGAGTGTACGGGCGTTTTATGGCTACACCTTC. Translation: CAWSVRAFYGYTF. The chain recombines TRBV30 with TRBJ1-2, with D unresolved. The CDR3 runs to 13 residues. Trimming stripped 0 bases from V and 5 bases from J, with 10 bases between. Per germline, CDR1 GTSNPN and CDR2 SVGIG (reference sequence). The full variable domain, rest sourced from reference TRBV30 and TRBJ1-2, is SQTIHQWPATLVQPVGSPLSLECTVEGTSNPNLYWYRQAAGRGLQLLFYSVGIGQISSEVPQNLSASRPQDRQFILSSKKLLLSDSGFYLCAWSVRAFYGYTFGSGTRLTVV.

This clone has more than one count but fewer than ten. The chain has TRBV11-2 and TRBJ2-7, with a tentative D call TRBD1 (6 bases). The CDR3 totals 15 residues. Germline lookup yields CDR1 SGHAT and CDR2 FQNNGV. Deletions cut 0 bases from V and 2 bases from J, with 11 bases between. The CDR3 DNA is TGTGCCAGCAGCTTAGAACCGACAGGTCCCTACGAGCAGTACTTC. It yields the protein CASSLEPTGPYEQYF. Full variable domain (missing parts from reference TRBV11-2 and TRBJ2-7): EAGVAQSPRYKIIEKRQSVAFWCNPISGHATLYWYQQILGQGPKLLIQFQNNGVVDDSQLPKDRFSAERLKGVDSTLKIQPAKLEDSAVYLCASSLEPTGPYEQYFGPGTRLTVT.

The CDR3 spells CASTYSYGQAYGYTF. For the CDR3, the DNA is TGTGCCAGCACCTATTCATATGGACAGGCATATGGCTACACCTTC. This rearrangement joins TRBV7-9 to TRBJ1-2, with 7 positions matching TRBD1. V lost 7 bases and J lost 5; bases outside the gene matches: 13. Germline lookup yields CDR1 SEHNR and CDR2 FQNEAQ (reference sequence). The CDR3 covers 15 residues.

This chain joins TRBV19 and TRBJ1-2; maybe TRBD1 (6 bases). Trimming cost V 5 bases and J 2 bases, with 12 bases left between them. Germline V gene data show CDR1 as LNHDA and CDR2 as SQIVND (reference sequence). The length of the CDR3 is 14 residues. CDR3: CASSAQTGNYGYTF. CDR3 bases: TGTGCCAGTAGTGCCCAAACAGGGAACTATGGCTACACCTTC. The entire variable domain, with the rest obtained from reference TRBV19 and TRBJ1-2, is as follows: DGGITQSPKYLFRKEGQNVTLSCEQNLNHDAMYWYRQDPGQGLRLIYYSQIVNDFQKGDIAEGYSVSREKKESFPLTVTSAQKNPTAFYLCASSAQTGNYGYTFGSGTRLTVV.

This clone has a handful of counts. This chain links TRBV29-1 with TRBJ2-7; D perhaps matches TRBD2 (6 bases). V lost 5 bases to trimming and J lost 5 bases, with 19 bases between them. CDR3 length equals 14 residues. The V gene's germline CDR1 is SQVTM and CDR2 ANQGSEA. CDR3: CSVKGLGGKDEQYF. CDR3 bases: TGCAGCGTTAAAGGCCTGGGAGGTAAGGACGAGCAGTACTTC.

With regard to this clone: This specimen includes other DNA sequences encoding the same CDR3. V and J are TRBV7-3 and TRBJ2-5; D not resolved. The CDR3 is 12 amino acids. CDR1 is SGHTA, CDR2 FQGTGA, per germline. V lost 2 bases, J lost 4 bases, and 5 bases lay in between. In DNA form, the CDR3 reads TGTGCCAGCAGCTTATCCGGAGAGACCCAGTACTTC. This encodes CASSLSGETQYF.

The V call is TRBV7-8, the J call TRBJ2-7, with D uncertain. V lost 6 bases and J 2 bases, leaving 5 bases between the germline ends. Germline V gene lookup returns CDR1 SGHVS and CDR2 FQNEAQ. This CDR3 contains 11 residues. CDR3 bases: TGTGCCAGCAGGGGCCCCTACGAGCAGTACTTC. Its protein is CASRGPYEQYF.

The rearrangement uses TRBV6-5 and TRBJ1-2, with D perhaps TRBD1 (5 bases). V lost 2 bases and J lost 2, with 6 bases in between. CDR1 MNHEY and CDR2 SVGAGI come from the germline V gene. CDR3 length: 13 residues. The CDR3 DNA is TGTGCCAGCAGTTACAGACAGAACTATGGCTACACCTTC. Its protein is CASSYRQNYGYTF.

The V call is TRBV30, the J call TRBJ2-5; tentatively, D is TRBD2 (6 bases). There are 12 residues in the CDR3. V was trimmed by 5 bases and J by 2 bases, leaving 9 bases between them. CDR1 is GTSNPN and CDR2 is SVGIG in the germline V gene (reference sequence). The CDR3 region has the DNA TGTGCCTGGGGAGGGTTACAAGAGACCCAGTACTTC. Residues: CAWGGLQETQYF.

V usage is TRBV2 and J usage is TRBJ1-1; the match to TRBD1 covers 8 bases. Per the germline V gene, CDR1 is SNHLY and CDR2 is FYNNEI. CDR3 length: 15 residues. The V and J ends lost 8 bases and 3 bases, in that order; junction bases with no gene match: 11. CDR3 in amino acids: CASVLRTGSYTEAFF. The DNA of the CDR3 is TGTGCCAGCGTTTTGCGGACAGGGTCTTACACTGAAGCTTTCTTT.

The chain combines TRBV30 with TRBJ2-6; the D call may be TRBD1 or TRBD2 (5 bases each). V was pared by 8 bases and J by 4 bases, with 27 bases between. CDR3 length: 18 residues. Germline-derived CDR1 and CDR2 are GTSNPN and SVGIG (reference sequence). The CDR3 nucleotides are TGTGCCCTAAGACCTCCCGGGACGTTCGTCCGAGGGGCCAACGTCCTGACTTTC. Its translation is CALRPPGTFVRGANVLTF.

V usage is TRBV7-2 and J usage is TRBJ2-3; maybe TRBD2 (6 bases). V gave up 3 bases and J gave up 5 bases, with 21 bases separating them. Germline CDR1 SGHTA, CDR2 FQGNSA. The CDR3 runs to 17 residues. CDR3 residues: CASSLTPGLAVGDTQYF. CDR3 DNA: TGTGCCAGCAGCTTGACCCCGGGACTGGCAGTTGGAGATACGCAGTATTTT.

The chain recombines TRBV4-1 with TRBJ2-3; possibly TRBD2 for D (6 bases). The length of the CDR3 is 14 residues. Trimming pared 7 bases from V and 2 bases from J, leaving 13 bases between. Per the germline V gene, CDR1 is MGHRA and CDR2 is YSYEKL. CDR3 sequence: CASTLSGLTDTQYF. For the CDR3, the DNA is TGCGCCAGCACACTAAGCGGGCTCACAGATACGCAGTATTTT.

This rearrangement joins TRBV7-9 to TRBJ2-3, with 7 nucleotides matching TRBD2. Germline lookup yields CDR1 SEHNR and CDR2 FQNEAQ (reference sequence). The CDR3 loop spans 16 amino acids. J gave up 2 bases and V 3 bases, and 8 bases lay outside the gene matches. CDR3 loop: CASSLVLADATDTQYF. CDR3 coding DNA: TGTGCCAGCAGCTTGGTCCTAGCGGACGCCACAGATACGCAGTATTTT.

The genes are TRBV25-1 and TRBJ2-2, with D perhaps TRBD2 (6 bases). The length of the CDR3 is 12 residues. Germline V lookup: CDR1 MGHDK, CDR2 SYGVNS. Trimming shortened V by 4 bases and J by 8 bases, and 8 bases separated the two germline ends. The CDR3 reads CASSGLAGELFF. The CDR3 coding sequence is TGTGCCAGCAGTGGCCTAGCGGGGGAGCTGTTTTTT.

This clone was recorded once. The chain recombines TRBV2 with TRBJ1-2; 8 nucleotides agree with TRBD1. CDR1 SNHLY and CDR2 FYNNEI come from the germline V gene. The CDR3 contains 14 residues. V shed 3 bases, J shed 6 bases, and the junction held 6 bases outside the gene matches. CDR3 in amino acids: CASSDQGAVDGYTF. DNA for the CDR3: TGTGCCAGCAGTGACCAGGGGGCGGTTGATGGCTACACCTTC.

The CDR3 DNA reads as TGCGCCAGCAGCTTGGACAGGTCCTATGGCTACACCTTC. It yields the protein CASSLDRSYGYTF. The rearrangement uses TRBV5-1 and TRBJ1-2; D is possibly TRBD1 (5 bases). CDR3 length: 13 amino acids. In germline, CDR1 is SGHRS, CDR2 YFSETQ. Trimming took off 0 bases at V and 4 bases at J, with 7 bases between the two ends.

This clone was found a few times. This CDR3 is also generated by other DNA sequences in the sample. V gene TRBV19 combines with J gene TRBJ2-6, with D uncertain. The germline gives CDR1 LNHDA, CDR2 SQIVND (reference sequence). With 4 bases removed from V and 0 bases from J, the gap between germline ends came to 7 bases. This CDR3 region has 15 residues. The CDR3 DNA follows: TGTGCCAGTAGTAACAGAGGCTCTGGGGCCAACGTCCTGACTTTC. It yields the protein CASSNRGSGANVLTF.

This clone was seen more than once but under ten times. CDR3 in amino acids: CASSNTGATEAFF. CDR3 in DNA: TGTGCCAGCAGCAATACAGGGGCCACTGAAGCTTTCTTT. The V call is TRBV5-4, the J call TRBJ1-1; 7 bases are shared with TRBD1. The germline V gene has CDR1 SGHNT and CDR2 YYREEE (reference sequence). The CDR3 consists of 13 residues. Trimming cost V 4 bases and J 4 bases; bases outside gene matches: 4.

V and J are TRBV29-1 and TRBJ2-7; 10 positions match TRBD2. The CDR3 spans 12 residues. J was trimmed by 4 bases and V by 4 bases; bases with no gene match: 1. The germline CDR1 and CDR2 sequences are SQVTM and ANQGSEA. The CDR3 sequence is CSVVAGGYEQYF. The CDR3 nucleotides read TGCAGCGTTGTAGCGGGAGGTTACGAGCAGTACTTC.

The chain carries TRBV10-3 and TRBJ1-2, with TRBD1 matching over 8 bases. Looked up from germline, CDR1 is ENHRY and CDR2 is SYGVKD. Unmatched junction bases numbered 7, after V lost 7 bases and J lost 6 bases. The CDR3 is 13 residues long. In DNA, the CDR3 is TGTGCCATCAATTCGGGGACAGGAAATGGCTACACCTTC. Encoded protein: CAINSGTGNGYTF.

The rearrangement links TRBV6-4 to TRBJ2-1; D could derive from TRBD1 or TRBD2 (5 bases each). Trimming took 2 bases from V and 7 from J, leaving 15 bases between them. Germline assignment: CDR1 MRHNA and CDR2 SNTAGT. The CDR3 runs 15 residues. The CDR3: CASSDGGKPGNEQFF. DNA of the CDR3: TGTGCCAGCAGTGACGGGGGTAAGCCGGGGAATGAGCAGTTCTTC.

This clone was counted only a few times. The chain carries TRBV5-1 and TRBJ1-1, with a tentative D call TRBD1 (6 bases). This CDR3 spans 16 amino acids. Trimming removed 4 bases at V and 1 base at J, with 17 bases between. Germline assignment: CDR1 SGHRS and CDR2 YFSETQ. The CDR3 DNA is TGCGCCAGCAGCCGGCGTATACAGGGCCCGAACACTGAAGCTTTCTTT. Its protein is CASSRRIQGPNTEAFF.

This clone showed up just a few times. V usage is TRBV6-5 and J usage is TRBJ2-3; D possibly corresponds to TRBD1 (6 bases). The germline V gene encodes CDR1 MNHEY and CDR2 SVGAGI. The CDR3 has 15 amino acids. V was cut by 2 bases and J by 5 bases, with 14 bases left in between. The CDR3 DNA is TGTGCCAGCAGTTACGATCTGGGGGCAGAAGATACGCAGTATTTT. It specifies CASSYDLGAEDTQYF.

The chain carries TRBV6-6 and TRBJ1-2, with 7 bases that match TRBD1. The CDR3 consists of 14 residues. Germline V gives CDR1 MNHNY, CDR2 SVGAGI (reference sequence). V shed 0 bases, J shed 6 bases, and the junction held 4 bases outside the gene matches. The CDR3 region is CASSYSRGLDGYTF. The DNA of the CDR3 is TGTGCCAGCAGTTACTCGAGGGGGCTGGATGGCTACACCTTC.

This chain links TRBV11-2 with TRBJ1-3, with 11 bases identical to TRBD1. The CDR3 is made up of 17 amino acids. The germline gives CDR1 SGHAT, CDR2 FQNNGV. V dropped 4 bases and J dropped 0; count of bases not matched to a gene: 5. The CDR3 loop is CASSSWTGGISGNTIYF. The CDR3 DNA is TGTGCCAGCAGCTCGTGGACAGGGGGCATCTCTGGAAACACCATATATTTT.

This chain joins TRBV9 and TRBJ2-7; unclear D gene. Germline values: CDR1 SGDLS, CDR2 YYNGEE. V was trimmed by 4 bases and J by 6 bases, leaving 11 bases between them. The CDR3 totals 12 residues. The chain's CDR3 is CASSQGSLEQYF. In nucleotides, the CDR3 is TGTGCCAGCAGCCAAGGGTCCCTCGAGCAGTACTTC.

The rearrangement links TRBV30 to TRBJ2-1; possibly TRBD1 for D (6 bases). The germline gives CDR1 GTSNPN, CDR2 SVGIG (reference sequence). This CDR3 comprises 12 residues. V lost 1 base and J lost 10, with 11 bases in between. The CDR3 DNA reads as TGTGCCTGGAGTGGACAGGCCGGGGAGCAGTTCTTC. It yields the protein CAWSGQAGEQFF.

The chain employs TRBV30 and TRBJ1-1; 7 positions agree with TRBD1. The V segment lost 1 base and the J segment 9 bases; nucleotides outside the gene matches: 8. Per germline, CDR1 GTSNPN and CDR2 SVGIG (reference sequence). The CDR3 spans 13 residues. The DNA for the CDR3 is TGTGCCTGGAGTGGACAGGGTGCAGTGAAAGCTTTCTTT. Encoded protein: CAWSGQGAVKAFF. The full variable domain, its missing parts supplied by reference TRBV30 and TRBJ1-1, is SQTIHQWPATLVQPVGSPLSLECTVEGTSNPNLYWYRQAAGRGLQLLFYSVGIGQISSEVPQNLSASRPQDRQFILSSKKLLLSDSGFYLCAWSGQGAVKAFFGQGTRLTVV.

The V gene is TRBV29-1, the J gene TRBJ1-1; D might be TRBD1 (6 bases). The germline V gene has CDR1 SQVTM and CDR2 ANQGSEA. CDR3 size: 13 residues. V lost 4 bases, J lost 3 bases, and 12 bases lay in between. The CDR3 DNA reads TGCAGCGTTGCCGAAAGGGGGTACACTGAAGCTTTCTTT. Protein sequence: CSVAERGYTEAFF.